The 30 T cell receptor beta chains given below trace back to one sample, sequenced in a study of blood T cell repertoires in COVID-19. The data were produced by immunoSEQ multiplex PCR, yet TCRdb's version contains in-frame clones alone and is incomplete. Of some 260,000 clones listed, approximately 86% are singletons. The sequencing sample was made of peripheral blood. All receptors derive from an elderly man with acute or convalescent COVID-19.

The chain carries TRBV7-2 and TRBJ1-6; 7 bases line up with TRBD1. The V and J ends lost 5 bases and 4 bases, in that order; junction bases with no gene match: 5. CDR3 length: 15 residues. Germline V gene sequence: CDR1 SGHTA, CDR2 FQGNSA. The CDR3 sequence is CASSPRDSYNSPLHF. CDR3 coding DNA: TGTGCCAGCAGCCCAAGGGACAGTTATAATTCACCCCTCCACTTT.

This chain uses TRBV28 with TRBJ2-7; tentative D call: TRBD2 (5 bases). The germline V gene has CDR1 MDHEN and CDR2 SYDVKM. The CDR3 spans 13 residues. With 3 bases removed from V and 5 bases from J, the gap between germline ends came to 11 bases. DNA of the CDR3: TGTGCCAGCAGTTTTCCTAGCAGAGACGAGCAGTACTTC. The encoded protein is CASSFPSRDEQYF.

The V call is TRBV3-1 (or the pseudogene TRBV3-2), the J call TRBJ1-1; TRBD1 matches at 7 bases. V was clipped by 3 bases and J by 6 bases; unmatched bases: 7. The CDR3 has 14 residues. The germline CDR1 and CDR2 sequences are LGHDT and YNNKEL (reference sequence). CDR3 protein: CASSHLRGAAEAFF. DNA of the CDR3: TGTGCCAGCAGCCACCTCAGGGGGGCGGCTGAAGCTTTCTTT.

CDR3 coding DNA: TGTGCCAGCAGCGCCCGGACAGGGTTGGGTAGTGAAAAACTGTTTTTT. This translates into CASSARTGLGSEKLFF. The J gene is TRBJ1-4, the V gene TRBV9; 8 nucleotides line up with TRBD1. Losses at the gene ends were 3 bases for V and 7 bases for J; bases not matched to a gene: 11. The CDR3 extends over 16 amino acids. Germline V gene data show CDR1 as SGDLS and CDR2 as YYNGEE.

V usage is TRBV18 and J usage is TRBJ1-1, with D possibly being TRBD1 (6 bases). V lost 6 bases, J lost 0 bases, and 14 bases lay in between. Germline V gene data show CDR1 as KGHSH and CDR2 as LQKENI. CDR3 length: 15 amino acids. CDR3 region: CASSPRTEMNTEAFF. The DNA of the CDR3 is TGTGCCAGCTCTCCCCGGACAGAAATGAACACTGAAGCTTTCTTT. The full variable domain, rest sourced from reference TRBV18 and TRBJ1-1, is NAGVMQNPRHLVRRRGQEARLRCSPMKGHSHVYWYRQLPEEGLKFMVYLQKENIIDESGMPKERFSAEFPKEGPSILRIQQVVRGDSAAYFCASSPRTEMNTEAFFGQGTRLTVV.

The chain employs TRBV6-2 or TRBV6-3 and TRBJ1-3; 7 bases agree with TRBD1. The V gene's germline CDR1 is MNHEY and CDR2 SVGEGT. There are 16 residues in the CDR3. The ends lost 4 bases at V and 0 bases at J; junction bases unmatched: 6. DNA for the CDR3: TGTGCCAGCAGTTTTGGACAGGCCTACTCTGGAAACACCATATATTTT. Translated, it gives CASSFGQAYSGNTIYF.

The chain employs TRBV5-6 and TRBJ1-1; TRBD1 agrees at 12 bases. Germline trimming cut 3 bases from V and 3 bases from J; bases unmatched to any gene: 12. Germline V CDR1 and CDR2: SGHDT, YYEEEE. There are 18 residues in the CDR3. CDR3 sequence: CASSSRLGTGGRYTEAFF. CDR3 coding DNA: TGTGCCAGCAGCTCAAGACTGGGGACAGGGGGCCGGTACACTGAAGCTTTCTTT.

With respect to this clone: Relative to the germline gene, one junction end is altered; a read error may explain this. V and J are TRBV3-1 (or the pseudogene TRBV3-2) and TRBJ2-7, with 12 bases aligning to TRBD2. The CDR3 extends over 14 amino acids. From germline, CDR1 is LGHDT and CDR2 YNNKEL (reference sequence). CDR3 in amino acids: CASSQDAASGRATF. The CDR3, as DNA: TGTGCCAGCAGCCAAGACGCGGCTAGCGGGAGGGCAACCTTC.

CDR3 nucleotide sequence: TGTGCCAGCAGTTTGGAGAGGAAAGAGACCCAGTACTTC. Residues: CASSLERKETQYF. V is TRBV12-3 or TRBV12-4 and J is TRBJ2-5; no clear D. With 3 bases removed from V and 3 bases from J, the gap between germline ends came to 8 bases. The CDR3 loop spans 13 amino acids.

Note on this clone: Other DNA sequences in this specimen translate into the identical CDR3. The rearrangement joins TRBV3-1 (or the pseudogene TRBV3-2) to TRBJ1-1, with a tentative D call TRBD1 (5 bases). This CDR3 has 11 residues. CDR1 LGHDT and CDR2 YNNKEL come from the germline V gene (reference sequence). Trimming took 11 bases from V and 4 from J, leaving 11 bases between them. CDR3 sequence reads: CASRGGTEAFF. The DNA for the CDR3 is TGTGCCTCACGGGGGGGCACTGAAGCTTTCTTT.

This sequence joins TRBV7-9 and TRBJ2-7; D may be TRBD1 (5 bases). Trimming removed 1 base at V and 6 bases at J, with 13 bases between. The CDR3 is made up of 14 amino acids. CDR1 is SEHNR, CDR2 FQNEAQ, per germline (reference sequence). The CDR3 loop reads CASSLGQGLPEQYF. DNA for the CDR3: TGTGCCAGCAGCTTAGGTCAGGGTCTCCCCGAGCAGTACTTC.

The CDR3 DNA reads TGTGCCAGCAGCTTTACCGGGACAGGGACGCAGTATTTT. It translates to CASSFTGTGTQYF. The rearrangement uses TRBV5-4 and TRBJ2-3; 9 nucleotides agree with TRBD1. Germline assignment: CDR1 SGHNT and CDR2 YYREEE (reference sequence). Unmatched junction bases numbered 4, after V lost 2 bases and J lost 9 bases. This CDR3 contains 13 residues.

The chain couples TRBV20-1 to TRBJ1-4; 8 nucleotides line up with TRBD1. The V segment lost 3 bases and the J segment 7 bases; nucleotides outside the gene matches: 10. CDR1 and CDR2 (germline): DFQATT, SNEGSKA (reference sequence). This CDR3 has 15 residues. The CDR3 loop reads CSASFTGTGVEKLFF. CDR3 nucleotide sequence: TGCAGTGCTAGTTTCACCGGGACAGGAGTTGAAAAACTGTTTTTT.

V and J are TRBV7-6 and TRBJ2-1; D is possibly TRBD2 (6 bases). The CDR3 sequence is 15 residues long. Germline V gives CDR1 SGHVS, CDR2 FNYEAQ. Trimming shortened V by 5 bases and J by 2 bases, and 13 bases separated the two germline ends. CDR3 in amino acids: CASSRAWGAYNEQFF. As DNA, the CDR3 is TGTGCCAGCAGCCGGGCCTGGGGGGCCTACAATGAGCAGTTCTTC.

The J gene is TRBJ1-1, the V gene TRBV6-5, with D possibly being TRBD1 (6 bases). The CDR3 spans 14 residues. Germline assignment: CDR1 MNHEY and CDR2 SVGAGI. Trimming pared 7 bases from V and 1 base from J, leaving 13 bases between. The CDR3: CASIQGGGNTEAFF. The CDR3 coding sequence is TGTGCCAGCATCCAAGGGGGGGGGAACACTGAAGCTTTCTTT.

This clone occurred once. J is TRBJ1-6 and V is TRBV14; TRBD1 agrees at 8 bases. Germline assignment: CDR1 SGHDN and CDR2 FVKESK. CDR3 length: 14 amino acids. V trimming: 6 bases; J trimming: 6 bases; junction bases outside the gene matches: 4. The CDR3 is CASSRDRINSPLHF. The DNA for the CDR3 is TGTGCCAGCAGTCGGGACAGGATTAATTCACCCCTCCACTTT.

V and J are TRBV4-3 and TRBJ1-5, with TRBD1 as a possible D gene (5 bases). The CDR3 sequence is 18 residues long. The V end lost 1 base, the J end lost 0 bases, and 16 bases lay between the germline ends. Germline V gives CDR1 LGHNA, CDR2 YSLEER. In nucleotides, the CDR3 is TGCGCCAGCAGCCAAGTTAGTAGTCGTCAGGGTAGCAATCAGCCCCAGCATTTT. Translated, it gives CASSQVSSRQGSNQPQHF.

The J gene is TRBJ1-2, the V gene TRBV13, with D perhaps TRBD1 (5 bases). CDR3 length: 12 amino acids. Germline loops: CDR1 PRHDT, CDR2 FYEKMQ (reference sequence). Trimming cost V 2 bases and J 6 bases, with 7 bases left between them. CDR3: CASSLKGDGYTF. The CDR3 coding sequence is TGTGCCAGCAGCTTAAAAGGGGATGGCTACACCTTC.

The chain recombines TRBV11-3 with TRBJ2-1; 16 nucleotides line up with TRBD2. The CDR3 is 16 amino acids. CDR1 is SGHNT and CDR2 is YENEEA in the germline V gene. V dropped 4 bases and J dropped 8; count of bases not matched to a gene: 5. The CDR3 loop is CASSYGTSGGADEQFF. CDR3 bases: TGTGCCAGCAGCTACGGGACTAGCGGGGGGGCCGATGAGCAGTTCTTC.

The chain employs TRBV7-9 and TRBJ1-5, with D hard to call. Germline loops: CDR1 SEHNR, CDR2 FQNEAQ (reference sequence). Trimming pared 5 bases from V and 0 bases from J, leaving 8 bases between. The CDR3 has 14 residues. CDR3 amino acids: CASSADSSNQPQHF. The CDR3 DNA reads TGTGCCAGCAGCGCGGACTCTAGCAATCAGCCCCAGCATTTT.

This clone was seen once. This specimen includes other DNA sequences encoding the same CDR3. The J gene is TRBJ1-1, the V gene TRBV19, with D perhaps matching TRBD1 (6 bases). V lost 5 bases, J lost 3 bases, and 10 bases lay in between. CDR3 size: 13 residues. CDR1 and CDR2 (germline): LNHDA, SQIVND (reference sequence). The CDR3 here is CASSSTGDTEAFF. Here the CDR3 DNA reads TGTGCCAGTAGTTCGACAGGAGACACTGAAGCTTTCTTT.

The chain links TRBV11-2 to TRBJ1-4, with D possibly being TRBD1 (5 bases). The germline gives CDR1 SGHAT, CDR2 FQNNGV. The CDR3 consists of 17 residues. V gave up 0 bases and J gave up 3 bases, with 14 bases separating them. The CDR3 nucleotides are TGTGCCAGCAGCTTAGATCTGTTCGGGGGGGCTAATGAAAAACTGTTTTTT. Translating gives CASSLDLFGGANEKLFF.

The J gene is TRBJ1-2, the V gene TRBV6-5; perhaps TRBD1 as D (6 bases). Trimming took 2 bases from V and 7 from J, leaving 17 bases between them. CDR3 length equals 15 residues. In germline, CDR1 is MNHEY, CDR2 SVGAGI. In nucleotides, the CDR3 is TGTGCCAGCAGTTACGATCACAGGGTTTTCAGTGGCTACACCTTC. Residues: CASSYDHRVFSGYTF.

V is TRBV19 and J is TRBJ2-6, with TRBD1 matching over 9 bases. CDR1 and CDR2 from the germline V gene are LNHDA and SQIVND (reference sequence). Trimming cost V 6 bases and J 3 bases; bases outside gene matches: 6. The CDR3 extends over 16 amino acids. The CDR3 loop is CASSPGTGYGANVLTF. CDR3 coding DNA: TGTGCCAGTAGCCCAGGGACAGGGTATGGGGCCAACGTCCTGACTTTC.

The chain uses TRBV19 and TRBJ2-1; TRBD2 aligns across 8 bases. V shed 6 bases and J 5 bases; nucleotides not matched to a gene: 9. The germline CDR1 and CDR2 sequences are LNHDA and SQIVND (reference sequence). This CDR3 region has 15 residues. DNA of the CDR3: TGTGCCAGTAGGGGACCGGGAGGGCGGGACAATGAGCAGTTCTTC. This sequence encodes CASRGPGGRDNEQFF.

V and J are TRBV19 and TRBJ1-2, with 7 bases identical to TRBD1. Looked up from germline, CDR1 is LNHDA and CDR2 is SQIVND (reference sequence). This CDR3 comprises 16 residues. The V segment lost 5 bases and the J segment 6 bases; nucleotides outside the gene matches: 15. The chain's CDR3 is CASSQGTGAAHDGYTF. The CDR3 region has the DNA TGTGCCAGTAGTCAAGGCACAGGGGCGGCCCACGATGGCTACACCTTC. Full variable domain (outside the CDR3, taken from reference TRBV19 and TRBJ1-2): DGGITQSPKYLFRKEGQNVTLSCEQNLNHDAMYWYRQDPGQGLRLIYYSQIVNDFQKGDIAEGYSVSREKKESFPLTVTSAQKNPTAFYLCASSQGTGAAHDGYTFGSGTRLTVV.

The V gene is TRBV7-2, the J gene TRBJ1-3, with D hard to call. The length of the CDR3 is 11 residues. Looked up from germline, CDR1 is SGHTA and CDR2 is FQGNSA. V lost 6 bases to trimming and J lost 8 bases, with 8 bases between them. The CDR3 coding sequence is TGTGCCAGCAGTTCCTCTCACACCATATATTTT. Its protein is CASSSSHTIYF.

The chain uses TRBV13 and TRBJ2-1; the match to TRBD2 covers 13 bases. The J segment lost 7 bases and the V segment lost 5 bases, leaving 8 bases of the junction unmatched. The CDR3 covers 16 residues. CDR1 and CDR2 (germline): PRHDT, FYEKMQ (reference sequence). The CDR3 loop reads CASSRRLAGGLNEQFF. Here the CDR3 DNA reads TGTGCCAGCAGCCGAAGACTAGCGGGAGGATTAAATGAGCAGTTCTTC.

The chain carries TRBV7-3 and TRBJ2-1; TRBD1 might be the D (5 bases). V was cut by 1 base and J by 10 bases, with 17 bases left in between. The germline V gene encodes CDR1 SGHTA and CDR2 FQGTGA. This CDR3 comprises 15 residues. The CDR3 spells CASSLRGRPVGEQFF. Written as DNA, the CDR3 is TGTGCCAGCAGCTTAAGGGGCCGGCCTGTGGGGGAGCAGTTCTTC.

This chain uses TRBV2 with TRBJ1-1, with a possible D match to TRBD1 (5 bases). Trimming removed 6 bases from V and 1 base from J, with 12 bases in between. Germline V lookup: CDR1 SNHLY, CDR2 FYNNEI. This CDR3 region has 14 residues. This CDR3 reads CASRGPEWNTEAFF. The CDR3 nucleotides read TGTGCCAGCAGGGGGCCTGAATGGAACACTGAAGCTTTCTTT.